Listed below are T cell receptor beta chains from one sample, sequenced in a study of OX40 agonist ivuxolimab in advanced cancers. Clones were read by immunoSEQ multiplex PCR, and TCRdb kept only the in-frame ones, dropping some. The table shows about 62,000 clones, with about 81% occurring only once. Sample: CD4+ or CD8+ T cells sorted from blood, taken in a trial of the OX40 agonist ivuxolimab. The receptors come from an adult with an advanced solid tumor such as melanoma, head and neck, liver or kidney cancer. CDR3s include the opening cysteine and the closing phenylalanine or tryptophan. The D gene is left open where the match is weak. Clone size appears in some rows only: once, few, many, or a class for an expanded clone.

j_call v_call clone_size d_call cdr3_aa cdr3_nt
TRBJ2-2 TRBV30 NA NA CAWRGRSGSYEIGELFF TGTGCCTGGAGGGGCCGGAGCGGATCTTACGAAATCGGGGAGCTGTTTTTT
TRBJ2-3 TRBV7-6 once TRBD2 CASSFNIAGATDTQYF TGTGCCAGCAGCTTTAACATAGCGGGGGCCACAGATACGCAGTATTTT
TRBJ2-1 TRBV6-1 NA NA CASSAYYNEQFF TGTGCCAGCAGTGCCTACTACAATGAGCAGTTCTTC
TRBJ1-2 TRBV2 NA NA CASSVEATSEYGYTF TGTGCCAGCAGTGTTGAGGCCACCTCCGAGTATGGCTACACCTTC
TRBJ2-7 TRBV5-4 NA NA CASSLQPDWRYEQYF TGTGCCAGCAGCTTGCAGCCAGATTGGCGCTACGAGCAGTACTTC
TRBJ1-4 TRBV18 NA TRBD1 CASSPRGQVNEKLFF TGTGCCAGCTCACCACGCGGACAGGTTAATGAAAAACTGTTTTTT
TRBJ1-2 TRBV27 once NA CASRDSRGGGYTF TGTGCCAGTCGGGACTCCCGAGGTGGTGGCTACACCTTC
TRBJ2-7 TRBV6-5 NA TRBD1 CASSADRGPYEQYF TGTGCCAGCAGCGCTGACAGGGGACCCTACGAGCAGTACTTC
TRBJ1-2 TRBV10-3 NA NA CAISGAGGYYGYTF TGTGCCATCAGTGGTGCGGGGGGATACTATGGCTACACCTTC
TRBJ2-1 TRBV6-5 NA NA CASSRGRNSYNEQFF TGTGCCAGCAGCCGAGGACGCAATTCCTACAATGAGCAGTTCTTC
TRBJ2-7 TRBV2 NA NA CASTPFMREAYEQYF TGTGCCAGCACGCCATTTATGAGGGAGGCCTACGAGCAGTACTTC
TRBJ1-2 TRBV5-1 NA NA CASSLDRYGYTF TGCGCCAGCAGCTTGGACCGCTATGGCTACACCTTC
TRBJ2-7 TRBV2 medium-sized NA CASRGAPSYEQYF TGTGCCAGCAGGGGGGCCCCCTCCTACGAGCAGTACTTC
TRBJ2-1 TRBV7-9 NA NA CASSKRSGIFPNNEQFF TGTGCCAGCAGCAAACGTTCAGGGATTTTCCCCAACAATGAGCAGTTCTTC
TRBJ2-7 TRBV6-6 NA NA CASVLGLEQYF TGTGCCAGCGTTCTGGGGCTCGAGCAGTACTTC
TRBJ1-2 TRBV4-1 NA NA CASSQGTDHGYTF TGCGCCAGCAGCCAAGGGACAGACCATGGCTACACCTTC
TRBJ2-7 TRBV21-1 NA NA CASRKVRWVGDGPYEQYF TGTGCCAGCAGGAAAGTGAGGTGGGTAGGGGACGGCCCCTACGAGCAGTACTTC
TRBJ1-6 TRBV5-5 NA TRBD1 CASSLEQGVSPLHF TGTGCCAGCAGCTTGGAACAGGGGGTATCACCCCTCCACTTT
TRBJ1-2 TRBV2 NA TRBD1 CASAEQGDVYGYTF TGTGCCAGCGCAGAACAGGGGGACGTCTATGGCTACACCTTC
TRBJ2-1 TRBV10-3 NA NA CAISEFRRGNNEQFF TGTGCCATCAGTGAGTTTAGGCGGGGAAACAATGAGCAGTTCTTC
TRBJ1-1 TRBV19 NA NA CASSTRAGTEAFF TGTGCCAGTAGTACTCGAGCCGGCACTGAAGCTTTCTTT
TRBJ2-5 TRBV19 NA NA CASSIRGETQYF TGTGCCAGTAGTATCCGGGGGGAGACCCAGTACTTC
TRBJ2-5 TRBV6-5 NA NA CASSQGETQYF TGTGCCAGCAGCCAGGGAGAGACCCAGTACTTC
TRBJ2-1 TRBV18 NA TRBD1 CASSLRTGGLDEQFF TGTGCCAGCTCCCTGCGGACAGGGGGTCTGGATGAGCAGTTCTTC
TRBJ1-1 TRBV11-2 NA NA CASSPGRVNTEAFF TGTGCCAGCAGCCCGGGACGGGTGAACACTGAAGCTTTCTTT
TRBJ1-3 TRBV7-2 NA TRBD1 CASSSNSITGAGNTIYF TGTGCCAGCAGCTCAAATTCTATCACAGGGGCTGGAAACACCATATATTTT
TRBJ2-5 TRBV10-3 NA NA CAISESGGKRETQYF TGTGCCATCAGTGAGTCTGGGGGGAAGCGTGAGACCCAGTACTTC
TRBJ1-5 TRBV4-2 NA TRBD1 CASSQDEAGGHQPQHF TGTGCCAGCAGCCAAGATGAGGCAGGGGGCCATCAGCCCCAGCATTTT
TRBJ1-5 TRBV27 once NA CASRIAGKSNQPQHF TGTGCCAGCAGAATCGCCGGGAAGTCAAATCAGCCCCAGCATTTT
TRBJ1-1 TRBV5-6 NA TRBD1 CASTSQGGPNTEAFF TGTGCCAGCACCTCCCAGGGGGGCCCGAACACTGAAGCTTTCTTT
TRBJ2-7 TRBV10-3 once TRBD1 CAISQGALSYEQYF TGTGCCATCAGCCAGGGGGCCCTGTCCTACGAGCAGTACTTC
TRBJ1-1 TRBV11-2 NA NA CASSVSQQGTEAFF TGTGCCAGCAGCGTTAGTCAGCAAGGGACTGAAGCTTTCTTT
TRBJ1-5 TRBV2 NA NA CASSMDRNSNQPQHF TGTGCCAGCAGCATGGACAGAAATAGCAATCAGCCCCAGCATTTT
TRBJ2-5 TRBV7-2 NA NA CASSLPAGGVTETQYF TGTGCCAGCAGCCTCCCGGCGGGCGGCGTAACAGAGACCCAGTACTTC
TRBJ2-3 TRBV6-1 NA NA CASTFDGADTQYF TGTGCCAGCACGTTCGACGGCGCAGATACGCAGTATTTT
TRBJ1-4 TRBV6-4 NA NA CASSDWARVPTNEKLFF TGTGCCAGCAGTGACTGGGCCCGGGTACCGACTAATGAAAAACTGTTTTTT
TRBJ1-1 TRBV18 NA NA CASSELTGLNTEAFF TGTGCCAGCTCAGAACTGACAGGATTGAACACTGAAGCTTTCTTT
TRBJ2-7 TRBV2 NA TRBD1 CASRFSAGTGGSEQYF TGTGCCAGCAGATTCTCCGCCGGGACAGGGGGCAGCGAGCAGTACTTC
TRBJ1-6 TRBV11-2 NA TRBD1 CASSRTGGFGSYNSPLHF TGTGCCAGCAGCCGGACAGGGGGTTTTGGTTCCTATAATTCACCCCTCCACTTT
TRBJ2-5 TRBV30 NA NA CAWSRPETQYF TGTGCCTGGTCCCGGCCGGAGACCCAGTACTTC